The 6 T cell receptor beta chains below were found in one sample sequenced in a study of identical twins. Each CDR3 protein is one row after TCRdb ran MiXCR on the 5' RACE reads. This table holds about 730,000 distinct CDR3 sequences, 21% found once. These data were also reused for a study on T cells expressing NK-cell markers.

Sequenced input: PBMCs. These receptor sequences come from a woman aged 18-35 years in good health.

This clonotype was observed a few times. The V gene is TRBV5-1, the J gene TRBJ1-5, with TRBD1 as a possible D gene (6 bases). Germline CDR1 is SGHRS and CDR2 is YFSETQ. The CDR3 spans 14 residues. The ends were cut back, 2 bases at V and 7 bases at J, with 13 bases in the middle. The CDR3 DNA sequence: TGCGCCAGCAGCTTTCAGGGGCAGGAACAGCCCCAGCATTTT. Its protein is CASSFQGQEQPQHF.

The V call is TRBV5-1, the J call TRBJ2-4; TRBD2 might be the D (6 bases). With 3 bases removed from V and 8 bases from J, the gap between germline ends came to 12 bases. This CDR3 has 13 residues. Germline lookup yields CDR1 SGHRS and CDR2 YFSETQ. The CDR3, as DNA: TGCGCCAGCAGCTCGCAGGGAGGCGACATTCAGTACTTC. Protein: CASSSQGGDIQYF.

The chain uses TRBV7-9 and TRBJ2-5, with D unresolved. This CDR3 contains 12 residues. Trimming removed 3 bases from V and 4 bases from J, with 6 bases in between. The germline CDR1 and CDR2 sequences are SEHNR and FQNEAQ (reference sequence). CDR3 amino acids: CASSFYGETQYF. The CDR3 DNA follows: TGTGCCAGCAGCTTCTATGGAGAGACCCAGTACTTC.

This clonotype appeared many times. The chain recombines TRBV29-1 with TRBJ2-1, with TRBD2 matching 8 bases. This CDR3 region has 15 residues. The germline V gene has CDR1 SQVTM and CDR2 ANQGSEA. V was clipped by 1 base and J by 3 bases; unmatched bases: 5. The CDR3 sequence is CSVEGLAGVYNEQFF. CDR3 coding DNA: TGCAGCGTTGAAGGTCTAGCGGGTGTCTACAATGAGCAGTTCTTC.

The chain carries TRBV6-2 or TRBV6-3 and TRBJ2-3, with 7 bases that match TRBD2. Germline trimming cut 8 bases from V and 3 bases from J; bases unmatched to any gene: 2. CDR1 and CDR2 from the germline V gene are MNHEY and SVGEGT. The CDR3 spans 12 residues. The CDR3 bases are TGTGCCAGCGGGGACTATACAGATACGCAGTATTTT. Translated, it gives CASGDYTDTQYF.

The table lists this clonotype with a few counts. The rearrangement joins TRBV9 to TRBJ2-7, with D uncertain. The CDR3 sequence is 16 residues long. The V end was cut by 4 bases, the J end by 2 bases, with 19 bases between. Looked up from germline, CDR1 is SGDLS and CDR2 is YYNGEE. The CDR3 DNA sequence: TGTGCCAGCAGCCCTTCGGCGGCACGACCTACCTACGAGCAGTACTTC. It translates to CASSPSAARPTYEQYF.